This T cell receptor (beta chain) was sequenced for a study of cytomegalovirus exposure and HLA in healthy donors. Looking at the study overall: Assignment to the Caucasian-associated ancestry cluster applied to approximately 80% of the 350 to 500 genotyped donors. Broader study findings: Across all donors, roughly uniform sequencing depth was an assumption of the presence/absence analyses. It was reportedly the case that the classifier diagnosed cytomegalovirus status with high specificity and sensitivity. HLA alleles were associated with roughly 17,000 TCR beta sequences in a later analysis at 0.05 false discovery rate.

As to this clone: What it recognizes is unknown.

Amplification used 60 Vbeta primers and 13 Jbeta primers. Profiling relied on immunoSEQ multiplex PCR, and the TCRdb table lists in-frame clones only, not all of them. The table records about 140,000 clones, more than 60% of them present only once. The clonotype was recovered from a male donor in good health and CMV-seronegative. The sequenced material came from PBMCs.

The CDR3 protein is CASSLARGYGYTF. CDR3 nucleotides: TGTGCCAGCAGCTTGGCCAGGGGGTATGGCTACACCTTC. This rearrangement joins TRBV5-6 to TRBJ1-2, with 7 bases identical to TRBD1. Unmatched junction bases numbered 1, after V lost 0 bases and J lost 5 bases. Germline CDR1 is SGHDT and CDR2 is YYEEEE. There are 13 residues in the CDR3.